This T cell receptor (beta chain) was captured in a study of blood T cell repertoires in COVID-19. CDR1 LNHDA and CDR2 SQIVND come from the germline V gene (reference sequence). The CDR3 covers 13 residues. V lost 6 bases to trimming and J lost 6 bases, with 12 bases between them. Method: immunoSEQ multiplex PCR; TCRdb's copy keeps in-frame clones and lacks some. The table shows more than 85,000 clones, with approximately 72% occurring only once. Source material: peripheral blood. This clonotype originated in an older man with acute or convalescent COVID-19. V is TRBV19 and J is TRBJ1-5; D is perhaps TRBD1 (6 bases). In DNA, the CDR3 is TGTGCCAGTAGCATGACAGGTAGTCAGCCCCAGCATTTT. Residues: CASSMTGSQPQHF.